This T cell receptor (beta chain) was sequenced in a study of neurological immune-mediated disorders. TCRdb itself ran the 5' RACE reads through MiXCR, one entry per CDR3 protein. Counted here are approximately 23,000 distinct CDR3 sequences, about 10% occurring once; the ten biggest clones make up roughly a fifth. This clonotype occurred many times. Germline CDR1 DFQATT, CDR2 SNEGSKA (reference sequence). With V trimmed by 0 bases and J by 4 bases, 7 bases remained unmatched. The CDR3 has 16 residues. What was sequenced was PBMCs. The clonotype was recovered from an older woman with HTLV-1-associated myelopathy (HAM/TSP). V gene TRBV20-1 combines with J gene TRBJ2-4; TRBD1 aligns across 9 bases. The chain's CDR3 is CSARDIQDRGKNIQYF. DNA for the CDR3: TGCAGTGCTAGAGATATTCAGGACAGGGGTAAAAACATTCAGTACTTC.